These T cell receptor beta chains were read from a single sample in a study of T cells in Graves' hyperthyroidism and ophthalmopathy. TCRdb fed the multiplex PCR reads into MiXCR, producing one record per CDR3 protein. In the table there are a few hundred thousand distinct CDR3 sequences, roughly 20% of which are singletons. The source material was blood. The origin of the receptors is a woman between 45 and 65 years old with Graves' hyperthyroidism. Each CDR3 is given with its conserved first and last residue. The D gene is left open where the match is weak. Only part of the rows carry a size: once, few, many, or a class if the clone is expanded.

>TRBV5-1|TRBD2|few|TRBJ2-1
CASSFSAGEFYEQFF
TGCGCCAGCAGCTTTTCGGCGGGAGAGTTCTATGAGCAGTTCTTC
>TRBV6-1|TRBD2|-|TRBJ2-5
CASTDPTSGEETQYF
TGTGCCAGCACCGACCCCACTAGCGGGGAAGAGACCCAGTACTTC
>TRBV2|TRBD1|few|TRBJ1-4
CASSDARPGGGEKLFF
TGTGCCAGCAGTGATGCCAGGCCAGGGGGGGGAGAAAAACTGTTTTTT
>TRBV20-1|TRBD1|-|TRBJ1-2
CSAIRTGDGYTF
TGCAGTGCTATCCGGACAGGGGATGGCTACACCTTC
>TRBV7-2|TRBD2|few|TRBJ2-1
CASSPRTSGGASEQFF
TGTGCCAGCAGCCCCCGGACTAGCGGGGGGGCCTCTGAGCAGTTCTTC
>TRBV3-1|-|many|TRBJ1-4
CASSLPKTGGNEKLFF
TGTGCCAGCAGCCTACCGAAAACTGGGGGGAATGAAAAACTGTTTTTT
>TRBV20-1|-|-|TRBJ2-7
CSASAAGRYEQYF
TGCAGTGCTAGTGCAGCGGGCCGCTACGAGCAGTACTTC
>TRBV20-1|TRBD2|-|TRBJ2-7
CSAAPPAGVHEQYF
TGCAGTGCAGCCCCACCAGCGGGAGTACACGAGCAGTACTTC
>TRBV24-1|TRBD1|few|TRBJ1-5
CATSDGTGGQPQHF
TGTGCCACCAGTGATGGGACAGGGGGTCAGCCCCAGCATTTT
>TRBV6-1|TRBD2|few|TRBJ2-6
CGGKTSGGSGANVLTF
TGTGGTGGGAAGACTAGCGGGGGCTCTGGGGCCAACGTCCTGACTTTC
>TRBV11-2|-|-|TRBJ2-2
CASSPPGGGNAGELFF
TGTGCCAGCAGCCCGCCGGGTGGGGGGAACGCCGGGGAGCTGTTTTTT
>TRBV5-1|TRBD1|many|TRBJ1-6
CASSLVGTENSPLHF
TGCGCCAGCAGCTTGGTTGGGACAGAGAATTCACCCCTCCACTTT
>TRBV13|TRBD1|-|TRBJ1-2
CASSWTGRDNYGYTF
TGTGCCAGCAGCTGGACAGGGAGGGATAACTATGGCTACACCTTC
>TRBV29-1|TRBD2|few|TRBJ2-7
CSVRTSANEQYF
TGCAGCGTTCGGACTAGCGCCAACGAGCAGTACTTC
>TRBV14|-|-|TRBJ2-3
CASSQDIPAQQYF
TGTGCCAGCAGCCAAGATATACCCGCGCAGCAGTATTTT
>TRBV6-5|TRBD2|-|TRBJ2-7
CASSYSGGSGNEQYF
TGTGCCAGCAGTTACTCGGGCGGGAGTGGCAACGAGCAGTACTTC
>TRBV14|-|-|TRBJ2-2
CASSQIGSGELFF
TGTGCCAGCAGCCAGATCGGATCCGGGGAGCTGTTTTTT
>TRBV3-1|TRBD2|many|TRBJ2-5
CASSHGLAGEETQYF
TGTGCCAGCAGCCATGGACTAGCGGGAGAAGAGACCCAGTACTTC
>TRBV6-2/TRBV6-3|TRBD2|many|TRBJ2-1
CASSYSTSGLNNEQFF
TGTGCCAGCAGTTACTCGACTAGCGGATTAAACAATGAGCAGTTCTTC
>TRBV20-1|TRBD2|many|TRBJ2-1
CSAQTSGRVTYNEQFF
TGCAGTGCCCAGACTAGCGGGAGGGTAACCTACAATGAGCAGTTCTTC
>TRBV19|-|few|TRBJ1-1
CASTLAGGAGGTEAFF
TGTGCCAGTACCCTCGCGGGGGGGGCTGGTGGCACTGAAGCTTTCTTT
>TRBV7-9|TRBD2|few|TRBJ2-1
CASSKGPSGYNEQFF
TGTGCCAGCAGCAAAGGGCCTAGCGGATACAATGAGCAGTTCTTC
>TRBV11-2|-|many|TRBJ2-7
CASSLTGSPYVVQYF
TGTGCCAGCAGCTTAACGGGGTCGCCCTACGTTGTGCAGTACTTC
>TRBV10-1|-|-|TRBJ2-1
CASSESRRANEQFF
TGCGCCAGCAGTGAGTCCCGGAGGGCCAATGAGCAGTTCTTC
>TRBV5-1|-|many|TRBJ1-1
CASSLAGRGRPPFTEAFF
TGCGCCAGCAGCTTGGCCGGGAGGGGTCGCCCTCCGTTCACTGAAGCTTTCTTT
>TRBV5-1|TRBD1|many|TRBJ2-1
CASSWDRGDNEQFF
TGCGCCAGCAGCTGGGACAGGGGTGACAATGAGCAGTTCTTC
>TRBV9|TRBD2|many|TRBJ2-5
CASSVGSGKETQYF
TGTGCCAGCAGCGTAGGTAGCGGGAAAGAGACCCAGTACTTC
>TRBV6-1|-|-|TRBJ2-7
CASSRHGVFEQYF
TGTGCCAGCAGCCGTCATGGGGTTTTCGAGCAGTACTTC
>TRBV28|TRBD1|many|TRBJ2-1
CASSYWDRIDNEQFF
TGTGCCAGCAGCTATTGGGACAGAATAGACAATGAGCAGTTCTTC
>TRBV7-3|TRBD1|once|TRBJ1-6
CASSWGTANSPLHF
TGTGCCAGCAGCTGGGGGACAGCGAATTCACCCCTCCACTTT
>TRBV20-1|TRBD2|-|TRBJ2-2
CSARLAGTGELFF
TGCAGTGCGAGACTAGCGGGCACCGGGGAGCTGTTTTTT
>TRBV30|-|-|TRBJ2-1
CAWNQWGRPYNEQFF
TGTGCCTGGAACCAATGGGGACGGCCTTACAATGAGCAGTTCTTC
>TRBV6-1|-|many|TRBJ1-4
CASNRGHGNEKLFF
TGTGCCAGCAATCGGGGCCACGGGAATGAAAAACTGTTTTTT
>TRBV29-1|-|-|TRBJ2-3
CSVRATQGTDTQYF
TGCAGCGTCCGAGCCACGCAGGGCACAGATACGCAGTATTTT
>TRBV5-1|TRBD2|many|TRBJ2-5
CASSPLAGSQETQYF
TGCGCCAGCAGCCCTCTAGCGGGCTCACAAGAGACCCAGTACTTC